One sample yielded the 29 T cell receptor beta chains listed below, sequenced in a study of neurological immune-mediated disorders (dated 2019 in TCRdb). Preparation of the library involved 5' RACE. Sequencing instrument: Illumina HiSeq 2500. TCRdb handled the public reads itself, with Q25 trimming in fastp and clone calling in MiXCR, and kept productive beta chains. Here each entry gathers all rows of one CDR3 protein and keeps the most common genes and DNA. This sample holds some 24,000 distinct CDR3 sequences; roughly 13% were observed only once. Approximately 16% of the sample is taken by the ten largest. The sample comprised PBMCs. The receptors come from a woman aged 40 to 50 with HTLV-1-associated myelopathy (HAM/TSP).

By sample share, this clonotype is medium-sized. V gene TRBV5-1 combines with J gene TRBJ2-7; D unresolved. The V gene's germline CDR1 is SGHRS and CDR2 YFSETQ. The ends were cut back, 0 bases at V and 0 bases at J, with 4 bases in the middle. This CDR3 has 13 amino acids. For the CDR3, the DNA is TGCGCCAGCAGCTTGGACCTCTCCTACGAGCAGTACTTC. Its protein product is CASSLDLSYEQYF.

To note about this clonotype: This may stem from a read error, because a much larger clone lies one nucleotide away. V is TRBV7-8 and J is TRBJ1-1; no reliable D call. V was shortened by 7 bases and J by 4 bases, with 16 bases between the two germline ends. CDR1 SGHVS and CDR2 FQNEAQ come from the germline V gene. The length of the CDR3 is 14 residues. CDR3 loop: CASNSHGQVTEAFF. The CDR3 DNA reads TGTGCCAGCAACTCCCATGGGCAGGTCACTGAAGCTTTCTTT.

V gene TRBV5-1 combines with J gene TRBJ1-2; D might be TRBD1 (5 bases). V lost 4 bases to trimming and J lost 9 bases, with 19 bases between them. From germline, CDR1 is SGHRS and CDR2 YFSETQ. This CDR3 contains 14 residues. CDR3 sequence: CASSIGTDGYCYTF. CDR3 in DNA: TGCGCCAGCAGCATTGGGACTGATGGTTATTGCTACACCTTC. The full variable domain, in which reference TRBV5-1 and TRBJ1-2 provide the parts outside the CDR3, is KAGVTQTPRYLIKTRGQQVTLSCSPISGHRSVSWYQQTPGQGLQFLFEYFSETQRNKGNFPGRFSGRQFSNSRSEMNVSTLELGDSALYLCASSIGTDGYCYTFGSGTRLTVV.

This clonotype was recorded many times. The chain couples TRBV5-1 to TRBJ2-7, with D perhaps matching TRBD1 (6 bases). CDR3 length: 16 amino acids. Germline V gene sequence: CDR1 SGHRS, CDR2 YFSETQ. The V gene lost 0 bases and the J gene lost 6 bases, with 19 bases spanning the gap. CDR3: CASSLDYSVGGREQYF. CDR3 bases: TGCGCCAGCAGCTTGGACTACAGCGTAGGGGGACGCGAGCAGTACTTC.

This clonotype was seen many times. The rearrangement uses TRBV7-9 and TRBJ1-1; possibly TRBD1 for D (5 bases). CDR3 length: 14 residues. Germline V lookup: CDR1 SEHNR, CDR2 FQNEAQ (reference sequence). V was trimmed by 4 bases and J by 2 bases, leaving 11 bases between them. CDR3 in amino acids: CASSSDTFNTEAFF. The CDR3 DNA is TGTGCCAGCAGCTCGGACACGTTCAACACTGAAGCTTTCTTT.

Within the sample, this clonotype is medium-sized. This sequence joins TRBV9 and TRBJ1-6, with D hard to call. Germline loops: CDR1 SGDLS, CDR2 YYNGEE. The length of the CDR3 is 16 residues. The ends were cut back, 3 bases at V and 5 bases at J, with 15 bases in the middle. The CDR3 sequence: CASSEFIGRNNSPLHF. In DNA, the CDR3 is TGTGCCAGCAGCGAATTCATTGGACGGAATAATTCACCCCTCCACTTT.

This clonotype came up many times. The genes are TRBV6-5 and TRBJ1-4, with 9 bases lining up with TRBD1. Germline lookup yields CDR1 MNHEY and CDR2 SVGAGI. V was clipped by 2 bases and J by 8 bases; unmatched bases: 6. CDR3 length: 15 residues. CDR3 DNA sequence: TGTGCCAGCAGTTACACAGGGGGCGAAGAGGAAAAACTGTTTTTT. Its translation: CASSYTGGEEEKLFF.

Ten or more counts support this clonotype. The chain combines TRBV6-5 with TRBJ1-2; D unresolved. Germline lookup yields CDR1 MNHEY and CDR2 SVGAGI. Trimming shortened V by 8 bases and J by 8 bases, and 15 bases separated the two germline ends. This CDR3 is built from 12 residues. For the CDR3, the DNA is TGTGCCAGCGTCGACGAGGCCGGGGGCTACACCTTC. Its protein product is CASVDEAGGYTF.

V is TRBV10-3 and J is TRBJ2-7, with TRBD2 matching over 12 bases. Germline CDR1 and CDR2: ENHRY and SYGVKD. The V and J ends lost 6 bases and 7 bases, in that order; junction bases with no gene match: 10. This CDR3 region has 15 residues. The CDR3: CAISSPSGGAGEQYF. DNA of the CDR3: TGTGCCATCAGCAGTCCTAGCGGGGGGGCCGGGGAGCAGTACTTC.

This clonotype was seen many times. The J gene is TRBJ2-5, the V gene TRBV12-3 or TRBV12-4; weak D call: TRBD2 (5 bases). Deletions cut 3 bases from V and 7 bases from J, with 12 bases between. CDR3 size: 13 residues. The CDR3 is CASSFGVEATQYF. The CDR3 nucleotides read TGTGCCAGCAGTTTCGGGGTAGAGGCGACCCAGTACTTC.

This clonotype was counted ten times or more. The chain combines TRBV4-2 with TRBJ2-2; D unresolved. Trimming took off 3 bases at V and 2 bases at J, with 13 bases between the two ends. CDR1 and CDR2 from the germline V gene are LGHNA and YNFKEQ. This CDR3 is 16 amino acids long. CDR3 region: CASSQSPRTNTGELFF. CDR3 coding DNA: TGTGCCAGCAGCCAGTCCCCAAGGACCAACACCGGGGAGCTGTTTTTT.

The chain's CDR3 is CASSRGQEPSPMNTEAFF. CDR3 coding DNA: TGTGCCAGCAGTCGGGGACAGGAACCCTCCCCGATGAACACTGAAGCTTTCTTT. The rearrangement links TRBV12-3 or TRBV12-4 to TRBJ1-1; 8 bases align to TRBD1. The CDR3 contains 18 residues. With 5 bases clipped from V and 0 bases from J, the junction kept 14 bases outside the gene matches.

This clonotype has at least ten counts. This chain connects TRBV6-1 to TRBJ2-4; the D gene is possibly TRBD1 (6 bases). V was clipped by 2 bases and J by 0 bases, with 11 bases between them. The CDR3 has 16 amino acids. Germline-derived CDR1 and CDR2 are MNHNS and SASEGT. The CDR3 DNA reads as TGTGCCAGCAGTGAAATGGGGGCCCTAGCCAAAAACATTCAGTACTTC. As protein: CASSEMGALAKNIQYF.

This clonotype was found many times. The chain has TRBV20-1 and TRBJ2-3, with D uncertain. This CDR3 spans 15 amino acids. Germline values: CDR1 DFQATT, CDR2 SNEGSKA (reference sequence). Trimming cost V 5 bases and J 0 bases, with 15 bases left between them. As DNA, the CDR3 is TGCAGTGCTTCCGGACGCCTCATTAGCACAGATACGCAGTATTTT. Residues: CSASGRLISTDTQYF.

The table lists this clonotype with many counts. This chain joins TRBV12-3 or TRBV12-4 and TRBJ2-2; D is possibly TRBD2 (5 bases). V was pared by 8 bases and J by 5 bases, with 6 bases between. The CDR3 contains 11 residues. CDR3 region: CASRGTGELFF. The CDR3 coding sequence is TGTGCCAGCCGAGGGACCGGGGAGCTGTTTTTT.

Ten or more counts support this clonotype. The CDR3 bases are TGTGCCAGCAGCCGTCCAGGGATAGCTTTCTTT. This encodes CASSRPGIAFF. J is TRBJ1-1 and V is TRBV11-2; tentative D call: TRBD1 (5 bases). Trimming removed 5 bases from V and 10 bases from J, with 11 bases in between. The CDR3 runs 11 residues. Germline V lookup: CDR1 SGHAT, CDR2 FQNNGV.

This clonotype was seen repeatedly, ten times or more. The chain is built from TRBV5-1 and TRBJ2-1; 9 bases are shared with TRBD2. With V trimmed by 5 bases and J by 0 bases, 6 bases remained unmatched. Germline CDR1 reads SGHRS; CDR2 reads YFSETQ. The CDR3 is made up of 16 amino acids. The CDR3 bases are TGCGCCAGCAGGCGTGCGGGGGGGAGCTCCTACAATGAGCAGTTCTTC. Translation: CASRRAGGSSYNEQFF.

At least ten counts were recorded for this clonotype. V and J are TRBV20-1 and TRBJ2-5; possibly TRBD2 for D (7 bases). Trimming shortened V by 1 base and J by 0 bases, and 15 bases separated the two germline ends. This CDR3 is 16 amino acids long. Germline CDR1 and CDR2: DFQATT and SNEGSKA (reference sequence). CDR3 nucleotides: TGCAGTGCTAGAGTTGGGGGCCGGGGGGACCAAGAGACCCAGTACTTC. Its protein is CSARVGGRGDQETQYF.

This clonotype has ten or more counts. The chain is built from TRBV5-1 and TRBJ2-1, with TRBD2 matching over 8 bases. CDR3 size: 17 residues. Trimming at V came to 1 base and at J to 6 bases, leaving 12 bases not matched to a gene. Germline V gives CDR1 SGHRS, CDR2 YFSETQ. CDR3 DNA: TGCGCCAGCAGCTTGAGGTCGTTCAGCGGGGGCAGCAATGAGCAGTTCTTC. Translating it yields CASSLRSFSGGSNEQFF.

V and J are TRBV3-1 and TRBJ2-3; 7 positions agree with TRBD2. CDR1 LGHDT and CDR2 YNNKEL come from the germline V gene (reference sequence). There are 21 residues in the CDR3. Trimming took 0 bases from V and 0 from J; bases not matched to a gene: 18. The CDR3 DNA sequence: TGTGCCAGCAGCCAAGAAGGCCTCCCCTGGGAGGGTCGGGGAAGCACAGATACGCAGTATTTT. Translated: CASSQEGLPWEGRGSTDTQYF.

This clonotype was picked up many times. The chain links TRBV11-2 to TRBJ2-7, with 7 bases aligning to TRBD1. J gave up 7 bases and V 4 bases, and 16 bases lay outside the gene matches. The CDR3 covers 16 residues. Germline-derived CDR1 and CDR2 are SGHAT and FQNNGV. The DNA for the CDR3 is TGTGCCAGCAGCTCTTGGTGGGACAGCCCTCTCGGGGAGCAGTACTTC. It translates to CASSSWWDSPLGEQYF.

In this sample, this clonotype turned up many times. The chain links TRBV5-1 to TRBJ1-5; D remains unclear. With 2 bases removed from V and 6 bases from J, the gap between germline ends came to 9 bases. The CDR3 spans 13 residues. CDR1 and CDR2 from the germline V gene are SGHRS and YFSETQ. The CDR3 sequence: CASSFPPPQPQHF. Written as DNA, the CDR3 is TGCGCCAGCAGCTTCCCCCCCCCTCAGCCCCAGCATTTT.

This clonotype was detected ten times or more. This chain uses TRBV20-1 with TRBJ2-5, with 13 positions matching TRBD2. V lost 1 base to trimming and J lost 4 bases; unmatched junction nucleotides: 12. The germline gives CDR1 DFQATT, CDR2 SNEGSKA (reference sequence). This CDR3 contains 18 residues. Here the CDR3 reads CSARAGTSGDPLRETQYF. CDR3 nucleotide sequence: TGCAGTGCTAGAGCCGGGACTAGCGGGGATCCACTTAGAGAGACCCAGTACTTC.

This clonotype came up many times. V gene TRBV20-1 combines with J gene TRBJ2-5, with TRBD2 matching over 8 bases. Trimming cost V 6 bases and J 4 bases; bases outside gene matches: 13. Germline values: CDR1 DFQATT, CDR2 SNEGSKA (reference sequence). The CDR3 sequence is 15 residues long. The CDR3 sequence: CSARKGREGGETQYF. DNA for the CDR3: TGCAGTGCCAGAAAAGGCCGGGAGGGGGGAGAGACCCAGTACTTC.

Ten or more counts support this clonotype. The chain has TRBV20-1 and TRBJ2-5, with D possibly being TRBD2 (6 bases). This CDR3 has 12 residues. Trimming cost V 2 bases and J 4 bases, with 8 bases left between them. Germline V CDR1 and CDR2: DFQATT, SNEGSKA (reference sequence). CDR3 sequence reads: CSARQGGETQYF. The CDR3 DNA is TGCAGTGCTAGACAGGGAGGAGAGACCCAGTACTTC.

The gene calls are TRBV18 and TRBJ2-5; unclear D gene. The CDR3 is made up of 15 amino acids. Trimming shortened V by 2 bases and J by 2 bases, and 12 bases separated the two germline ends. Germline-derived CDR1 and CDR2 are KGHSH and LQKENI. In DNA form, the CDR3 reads TGTGCCAGCTCACCATTTTCGCCGGAGCAAGAGACCCAGTACTTC. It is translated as CASSPFSPEQETQYF.

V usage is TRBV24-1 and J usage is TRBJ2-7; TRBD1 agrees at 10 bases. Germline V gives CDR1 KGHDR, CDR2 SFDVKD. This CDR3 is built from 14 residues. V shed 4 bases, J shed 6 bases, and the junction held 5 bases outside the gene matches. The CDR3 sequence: CATSEYGTGVEQYF. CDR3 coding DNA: TGTGCCACCAGTGAGTACGGGACAGGGGTCGAGCAGTACTTC.

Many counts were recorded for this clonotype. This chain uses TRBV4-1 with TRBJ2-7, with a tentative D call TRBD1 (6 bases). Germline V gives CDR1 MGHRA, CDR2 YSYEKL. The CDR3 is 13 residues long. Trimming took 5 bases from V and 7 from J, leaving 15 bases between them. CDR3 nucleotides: TGCGCCAGCAGCTACTTGGGGGCGGAGGAGCAGTACTTC. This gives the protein CASSYLGAEEQYF.

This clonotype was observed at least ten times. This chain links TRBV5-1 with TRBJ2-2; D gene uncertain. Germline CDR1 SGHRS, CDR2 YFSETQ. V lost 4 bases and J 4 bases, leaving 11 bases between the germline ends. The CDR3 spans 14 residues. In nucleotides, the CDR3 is TGCGCCAGCAGCGGCGACAAACTCACCGGGGAGCTGTTTTTT. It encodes CASSGDKLTGELFF.